The source of this TCR beta chain is a study of monozygotic twins with inflammatory bowel disease (dated by TCRdb to the late 2010s). The study in broad terms: A total of approximately 28 monozygotic twin pairs were included in the full study, comprising nine German pairs (four IBD-concordant, five IBD-discordant) and 19 IBD-discordant Danish pairs. Disease-associated traits were sought mainly through comparisons between IBD patients and their genetically identical healthy co-twins within discordant pairs. Each individual had, on average, about 151 000 unique TCRalpha sequences and 181 000 unique TCRbeta sequences available for analysis. The paper as a whole reports these results and caveats: No single strong signal or clonotype linked to IBD turned up in the results, so the idea that one exists was not supported. Different T cell subtypes could not be distinguished in the analysis. Compared with healthy twins, IBD patients shared fewer clonotypes with other individuals, and the difference was most pronounced in patients with signs of disease activity. Measured by the inverse Simpson index, TCRbeta repertoire diversity was lower in IBD patients than in their healthy co-twins. No difference in repertoire similarity was observed between concordant and discordant twins, possibly owing to limited statistical power. Differing immunosuppressive treatments among patients may have added background noise and inter-individual variability to the repertoires.

An approximately 2.5 ml peripheral blood sample was drawn into PAXgene tubes per donor and stored at -80°C. Without any T cell sorting, total RNA was extracted from whole blood using the PAXgene blood miRNA kit on an automated QIAcube. Peripheral blood from monozygotic twin pairs concordant or discordant for inflammatory bowel disease was subjected to deep TCRalpha and TCRbeta repertoire profiling with unique molecular barcoding. Smoking habits were recorded for all twin pairs, with individuals classified as current, former or never smokers. Libraries were built with 5' RACE. For each TCR library, around 3,800 ng of total RNA was used. For each sample, cDNA synthesis with SMARTScribe reverse transcriptase was split into eight separate reactions. During cDNA synthesis, template switching introduced unique molecular identifiers that contained a 6-nucleotide sample barcode. Two nested PCRs of around 16 and 10 cycles amplified the TCRalpha and TCRbeta cDNA, and bead purification followed each PCR. Before amplification, the cDNA was treated with uracil DNA-glycosylase and purified using the QIAquick PCR purification kit. The second PCR added Illumina TruSeq-compatible adapters along with sample-specific barcodes. TapeStation and Qubit were used to check library quality and concentration, and 5 to 6.5 ng of each library went into the pool. Pooled libraries were sequenced on an Illumina HiSeq2500 single-index Rapid Run with 2 x 100 bp reads and custom sequencing primers. The source study handled its data this way. MiGEC version 1.2.6 was used for UMI-based consensus assembly, which corrected PCR and sequencing errors. MiXCR version 2.1.1 handled V(D)J alignment, clonotype assembly and CDR3 extraction. Normalisation of gene usage, clonotype sharing and MAIT/NKT TCR abundance was achieved by analysing the top 1000, 10 000 and 20 000 clonotypes per sample. After downsampling to 27 000 UMIs, diversity was calculated as the inverse Simpson index using the vegan R package. Statistical testing used paired Mann-Whitney U tests on the discordant twin pairs and applied Benjamini-Hochberg correction for multiple testing. Reprocessed by TCRdb, the reads give a single entry per CDR3 protein sequence, without DNA. None of the V and J calls come from the authors' own analysis; TCRdb made them. The sample's records list 300,000 to 450,000 distinct CDR3 sequences. The top ten constitute 2.5% to 3% of the sample.

Including cysteine and phenylalanine, the CDR3 has 16 amino acids. No DNA has been recorded. Reading the germline V gene (reference sequence) gives CDR1 SGHKS and CDR2 YYEKEE. Worth noting for this clonotype: It has no known antigen specificity.

Sequencing was done on a sample of blood. This sequence uses TRBV5-5 and TRBJ2-3; the D gene TCRdb calls, TRBD2, cannot be checked with no DNA. The sequence was collected from a human donor with ulcerative colitis or Crohn's disease, or a healthy co-twin of an affected twin (not recorded which). The CDR3 in this case is CASSKPGLADTDTQYF.